A selection of T cell receptor beta chains follows, all from one sample in a study of OX40 agonist ivuxolimab in advanced cancers. TCRdb's copy holds only in-frame clones and misses some; the assay was immunoSEQ multiplex PCR. The sample yields some 71,000 clones, roughly 80% seen once. The sample was CD4+ or CD8+ T cells sorted from blood, taken in a trial of the OX40 agonist ivuxolimab. The receptors derive from an adult with an advanced solid tumor such as melanoma, head and neck, liver or kidney cancer. Both conserved end residues are part of each CDR3. A D gene is named only where the DNA matches it firmly. Clone size appears in some rows only: once, few, many, or a class for an expanded clone.

v_gene	j_gene	d_gene	abundance	CDR3aa	CDR3nt
TRBV11-3	TRBJ1-6	-	once	CASSSSGTDNSPLHF	TGTGCCAGCAGCTCTTCCGGGACCGATAATTCACCCCTCCACTTT
TRBV5-5	TRBJ1-3	-	-	CASSPAEGTVSGNTIYF	TGTGCCAGCAGCCCCGCCGAGGGGACGGTTTCTGGAAACACCATATATTTT
TRBV7-3	TRBJ2-3	TRBD2	once	CASSKAGDLSTDTQYF	TGTGCCAGCAGTAAAGCGGGGGACCTAAGCACAGATACGCAGTATTTT
TRBV27	TRBJ1-2	TRBD1	few	CASSLLGTANYGYTF	TGTGCCAGCAGTTTATTGGGGACAGCTAACTATGGCTACACCTTC
TRBV28	TRBJ1-3	-	-	CASSGTRGNTIYF	TGTGCCAGCAGTGGGACTCGCGGAAACACCATATATTTT
TRBV5-8	TRBJ1-2	-	-	CASSRTLSNYGYTF	TGTGCCAGCAGCCGGACACTATCTAACTATGGCTACACCTTC
TRBV28	TRBJ2-7	-	-	CASSSLGGPYEQYF	TGTGCCAGCAGTTCGCTCGGCGGGCCCTACGAGCAGTACTTC
TRBV19	TRBJ1-2	-	-	CASSIIRGYGYTF	TGTGCCAGTAGTATCATCCGGGGTTATGGCTACACCTTC
TRBV5-1	TRBJ2-5	-	-	CASSQNPPTQGGETQYF	TGCGCCAGCAGCCAGAACCCCCCCACACAGGGGGGGGAGACCCAGTACTTC
TRBV6-5	TRBJ1-3	-	-	CASGAGASGNTIYF	TGTGCCAGCGGAGCGGGGGCATCTGGAAACACCATATATTTT
TRBV6-5	TRBJ1-2	TRBD1	-	CASSRQGAGYGYTF	TGTGCCAGCAGCAGACAGGGGGCGGGCTATGGCTACACCTTC
TRBV10-3	TRBJ1-2	-	-	CAISDGGRGYTF	TGTGCCATCAGTGACGGGGGCCGTGGCTACACCTTC
TRBV5-4	TRBJ2-7	-	-	CASSLGAYEQYF	TGTGCCAGCAGCTTGGGGGCGTACGAGCAGTACTTC
TRBV5-6	TRBJ1-5	-	-	CASTAGTFSNQPQHF	TGTGCCAGCACCGCGGGGACATTTAGCAATCAGCCCCAGCATTTT
TRBV14	TRBJ1-6	-	few	CASSPGVGSPLHF	TGTGCCAGCAGCCCAGGGGTGGGGTCACCCCTCCACTTT
TRBV2	TRBJ1-1	TRBD1	once	CASRGQLQGAEAFF	TGTGCCAGCAGAGGTCAACTACAGGGGGCAGAAGCTTTCTTT
TRBV7-3	TRBJ1-1	-	-	CASSVLPDGNTEAFF	TGTGCCAGCAGCGTACTTCCGGACGGGAACACTGAAGCTTTCTTT
TRBV7-9	TRBJ1-2	TRBD1	-	CASSLERTGGWVYTF	TGTGCCAGCAGCTTAGAGCGGACAGGTGGTTGGGTCTACACCTTC
TRBV5-3	TRBJ2-1	-	-	CARSLKQVGNEQFF	TGTGCCAGAAGCTTGAAACAGGTCGGAAATGAGCAGTTCTTC